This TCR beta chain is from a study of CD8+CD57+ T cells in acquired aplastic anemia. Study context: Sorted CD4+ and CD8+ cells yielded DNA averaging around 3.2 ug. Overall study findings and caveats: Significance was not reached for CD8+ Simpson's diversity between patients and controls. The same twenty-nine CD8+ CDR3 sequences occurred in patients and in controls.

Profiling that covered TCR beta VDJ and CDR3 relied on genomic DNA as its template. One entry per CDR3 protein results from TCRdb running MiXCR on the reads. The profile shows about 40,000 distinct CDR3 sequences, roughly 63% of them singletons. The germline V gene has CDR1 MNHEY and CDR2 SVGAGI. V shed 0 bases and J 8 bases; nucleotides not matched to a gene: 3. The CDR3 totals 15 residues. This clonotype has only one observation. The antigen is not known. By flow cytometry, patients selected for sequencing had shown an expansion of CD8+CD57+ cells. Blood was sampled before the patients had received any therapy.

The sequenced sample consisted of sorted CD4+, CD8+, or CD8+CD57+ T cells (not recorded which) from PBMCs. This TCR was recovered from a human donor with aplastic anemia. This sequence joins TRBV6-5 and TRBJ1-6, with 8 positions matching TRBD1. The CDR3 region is CASSYSGQGDSPLHF. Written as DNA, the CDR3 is TGTGCCAGCAGTTACTCAGGACAGGGAGATTCACCCCTCCACTTT.